This T cell receptor beta chain was observed in a study of regulatory T cells in long-lasting Graves disease. This clonotype turned up a few times. Antigen specificity is unknown. The V gene's germline CDR1 is GTSNPN and CDR2 SVGIG (reference sequence). Trimming removed 0 bases at V and 7 bases at J, with 13 bases between. CDR3 length equals 15 residues. HTBI primers from iRepertoire and Arm-PCR of CDR3 regions yielded the TCR beta libraries. TCRdb used MiXCR to reprocess the multiplex PCR reads, holding one entry per CDR3 protein. The sample lists about 660,000 distinct CDR3 sequences; 30% were seen once. Study results and limitations: Gene preferences differed: TRBV28, TRBJ1-2, TRBJ2-5 in persistent cases. A greater number of public clonotypes (over 2,500) was shared by persistent patients than by new patients (approximately 910).

The time point was: persistent/refractory GD, antithyroid drugs over 5 years with positive TRAb. Researchers made the TCR library from RNA that was extracted from PBMCs. This chain links TRBV30 with TRBJ1-6; the D gene is possibly TRBD1 (6 bases). The sequencing here drew on peripheral blood mononuclear cells (PBMCs), taken when the disease was refractory, from a patient treated with antithyroid drugs. The sequence was collected from a female donor with Graves disease. CDR3 coding DNA: TGTGCCTGGAGTGTAGCGGGACACCCGAATTCACCCCTCCACTTT. Protein: CAWSVAGHPNSPLHF.